This T cell receptor (beta chain) was identified in a study of blood T cell repertoires in COVID-19. Study information: COVID-19 samples collected from the United States, Italy and Spain covered acute and convalescent phases. PBMCs, B-cell-depleted T cells, or T cells provided the cDNA or gDNA that made up the material.

V was shortened by 4 bases and J by 1 base, with 14 bases between the two germline ends. This CDR3 comprises 16 residues. In germline, CDR1 is MNHEY, CDR2 SVGAGI. Original methodology: Amplification with reference gene primers provided the estimates of nucleated cell counts. The data were produced by immunoSEQ multiplex PCR, yet TCRdb's version contains in-frame clones alone and is incomplete. V and J calls and clone size come straight from that table; D and trimming were deduced from the DNA. The sample lists around 150,000 clones; roughly 88% were seen once. The V and J genes are TRBV6-5 and TRBJ2-4; no definite D call. This receptor was identified in a woman aged 80 or older with active or convalescent COVID-19. The specimen was peripheral blood. The CDR3 here is CASSSPSAVAKNIQYF. The CDR3 DNA follows: TGTGCCAGCAGTTCGCCGTCCGCAGTGGCCAAAAACATTCAGTACTTC.